This TCR beta chain originates from a study of CD8+CD57+ T cells in acquired aplastic anemia. Study results and caveats: About 27 shared CD8+ CDR3s appeared highly expressed within patients' immunodominant clones.

The V and J ends lost 2 bases and 1 base respectively, with 8 bases between them. This CDR3 region has 14 residues. The germline gives CDR1 MNHEY, CDR2 SMNVEV (reference sequence). This clonotype has a handful of counts. What it binds is unknown. Genomic DNA constituted the template upon which TCR beta VDJ and CDR3 profiling was performed. TCRdb ran MiXCR on the reads and lists one entry per CDR3 protein. The repertoire holds some 150,000 distinct CDR3 sequences, more than 35% seen once, with roughly 8.1% in the top ten. This sequence originates from a human donor in good health, serving as a control. Sequenced: sorted CD4+, CD8+, or CD8+CD57+ T cells (not recorded which) from PBMCs. V usage is TRBV27 and J usage is TRBJ1-2, with no clear D. DNA of the CDR3: TGTGCCAGCAGTTTAAACAGCTTTAACTATGGCTACACCTTC. This encodes CASSLNSFNYGYTF.